This T cell receptor beta chain was profiled in a study of cytomegalovirus exposure and HLA in healthy donors. In the PCR, 60 Vbeta and 13 Jbeta primers were used. Sequenced by immunoSEQ multiplex PCR; TCRdb stores in-frame clones only, minus some. This table has some 150,000 clones, roughly two thirds appearing once. The germline V gene has CDR1 SEHNR and CDR2 FQNEAQ (reference sequence). The CDR3 covers 17 residues. Trimming removed 6 bases at V and 0 bases at J, with 18 bases between. What was sequenced was PBMCs. This rearrangement joins TRBV7-9 to TRBJ2-1, with D hard to call. This receptor was taken from a woman in her twenties or thirties in good health and CMV-seronegative. For the CDR3, the DNA is TGTGCCAGCAGAGGTTCTTTGTTCAGCGACTCCTACAATGAGCAGTTCTTC. Its protein product is CASRGSLFSDSYNEQFF.